What follows are 2 T cell receptor beta chains derived from one specimen sequenced in a study of blood T cell repertoires in COVID-19. The method was immunoSEQ multiplex PCR; TCRdb's version includes in-frame clones alone and lacks a portion of them. The data contain 200,000 to 250,000 clones, around nine tenths of them singletons. The sample consisted of peripheral blood. Receptor source: a woman aged 60 to 75 with acute or convalescent COVID-19.

The gene calls are TRBV4-3 and TRBJ1-5, with D perhaps TRBD1 (5 bases). Trimming removed 0 bases from V and 5 bases from J, with 11 bases in between. CDR3 size: 15 residues. Germline V gene lookup returns CDR1 LGHNA and CDR2 YSLEER. CDR3 loop: CASSQDSQGYQPQHF. The CDR3 DNA follows: TGCGCCAGCAGCCAAGATTCCCAGGGCTATCAGCCCCAGCATTTT.

V and J are TRBV3-1 (or the pseudogene TRBV3-2) and TRBJ2-3, with D possibly matching TRBD2 (6 bases). Per germline, CDR1 LGHDT and CDR2 YNNKEL (reference sequence). The CDR3 is made up of 16 amino acids. The V gene lost 4 bases and the J gene lost 0 bases, with 14 bases spanning the gap. As DNA, the CDR3 is TGTGCCAGCAGCCGGGGCGGGATCCTAAGCACAGATACGCAGTATTTT. This gives the protein CASSRGGILSTDTQYF.